Sequencing of this T cell receptor (beta chain) was carried out in a study of CD8+ T cells in alopecia areata. A note on this clone: Its antigen remains unidentified.

Study findings and constraints: It was observed that many expanded lesional clones persisted in scalp and blood during tofacitinib. Within the top 100, expanded CD8+ clones significantly decreased with tofacitinib, as did scalp clonality.

Extraction of RNA preceded its reverse transcription into cDNA, which served as the sequencing template. The repertoire was sequenced with immunoSEQ multiplex PCR; TCRdb's copy has only in-frame clones and lacks some. Counted here are under 250,000 clones, about 50% occurring once; the ten biggest clones make up roughly 1.6%. Treatment specified: oral pan-JAK inhibitor, 5-10 mg twice daily. Germline assignment: CDR1 LGHNA and CDR2 YSLEER. The CDR3 extends over 16 amino acids. The V and J ends lost 1 base and 11 bases respectively, with 18 bases between them. This receptor was obtained from a human donor with alopecia areata. The material was CD4+ T cells sorted from blood, obtained at week 4, from a patient treated with tofacitinib. The chain carries TRBV4-3 and TRBJ1-6; no firm D call. The CDR3, as DNA: TGCGCCAGCAGCCAAGCTTGGGCCGGCGGCAGTACACCCCTCCACTTT. It codes for CASSQAWAGGSTPLHF.